This TCR beta chain was profiled in a study of human T cells and chemical hapten exposure (dated by TCRdb to 2020 to 2023). Broadly, across the study: For sensitization, 2% DPC in acetone was applied to a roughly 2 cm by roughly 2 cm area of upper inner arm skin. Alopecia areata with under or over 50% scalp involvement, alopecia totalis and alopecia universalis were represented in the patient cohort, which was mostly female. Patch tests used Finn chambers with 0.01% DPC on the upper back, scored after 6 days by International Contact Dermatitis Research Group standards. Twenty-nine alopecia patients gave blood for TCR sequencing at one to four time points (pre-sensitization, 2, 6 and 24 weeks). Blood samples were taken from patients before sensitization (week 0) and at 2, 6 and about 24 weeks after DPC sensitization. Peripheral blood TCR repertoire changes were tracked in vivo in alopecia patients during primary and secondary sensitization to the hapten diphenylcyclopropenone (DPC). The libraries were sequenced as a pool, and the TCR yield per sample differed mostly because of small variations in library volumes within the pool. Weekly therapeutic DPC doses were additionally applied to the scalp of patients throughout the approximately 25-week study period.

Spanning cysteine to phenylalanine, the CDR3 consists of 12 amino acids. Only the CDR3 region is kept as DNA, spanning 36 bases read in frame from base 1. CDR1 and CDR2 were assigned from the germline V gene (reference sequence) as DFQATT and SNEGSKA. V lost 6 bases and J lost 8 bases; the stretch between them is 16 bases long. Summary of the overall study and its limitations: Patch test score was positively correlated with the number of PT1 expanded TCRs, with significance at thresholds 8, 16 and 32 but not at 4. Compared with pre-sensitization or healthy control sets, expanded TCRs formed significantly more large CDR3 similarity clusters, which is consistent with antigen-driven responses. Because all patients had alopecia, a presumed autoimmune disease, the immune response of the patients might differ from that of healthy individuals. No change with DPC sensitization was found in the number of TCRs above 1 in 1000 frequency, and no evidence of global repertoire structure alterations was found. Repeated subsampling changed both the strength of the expansion versus patch-test correlation and the threshold at which that correlation became significant.

Library prep was done by RACE. The sequencer was a NextSeq 500. Library preparation attached unique molecular identifiers to individual cDNA molecules for quantitative, reproducible TCR counting. Each blood RNA sample was used to sequence both TCR alpha and TCR beta chains. On the authors' methods: Samples had a median of about 90,000 TCRs, with a range from roughly 23,224 to 700,000. The Decombinator software suite was used to annotate V, J and CDR3 in the TCR reads. Every sample was subsampled to the same number of TCRs (28,000) for the PS versus PT1 abundance plots. TCRs were defined as expanded if absent before sensitization and observed at least eight times at the 2-week time point. The public reads were reprocessed in TCRdb via fastp at Q25 and MiXCR, keeping in-frame beta chains. Each CDR3 protein appears once, grouped with its most common genes and DNA. For this entry, the V and J calls and clone size follow TCRdb and not the study's own pipeline. The sample records about 120,000 distinct CDR3 sequences, 12% of which are singletons. The top ten clonotypes cover 1.2% to 1.5% of the sample.

The intended sense of this specimen's time point label: patch test 1, 2 weeks after DPC sensitization. What the treatment or condition label conveys for this sample: therapeutic diphenylcyclopropenone sensitization with weekly scalp DPC. At each patch-test visit, blood was drawn before the patch test was applied. To be eligible, patients had to be aged 18 to 70, diagnosed with alopecia and judged suitable for DPC therapy, while pregnant patients were excluded. Unfractionated whole blood was collected in Tempus Blood RNA tubes, and total RNA was extracted from that blood. This clonotype was seen a handful of times. The antigen it binds to is not known. No clone much larger than this one lies a single base away; base qualities are absent.

This receptor was taken from a woman in her forties or fifties with alopecia areata. Some clones in this sample may be carry-over from other donors' samples. Here the chain combines TRBV20-1 and TRBJ1-2; the D gene cannot be resolved reliably. The starting material was whole blood, obtained in connection with sensitization to the hapten diphenylcyclopropenone (DPC). The sequenced DNA is TGCAGTGCCCCCGGGCCCTTTGACGGCTACACCTTC. It specifies CSAPGPFDGYTF.